The next 27 T cell receptor beta chains were all read from a single sample in a study of blood T cell repertoires in COVID-19. TCRdb's copy holds only in-frame clones and misses some; the assay was immunoSEQ multiplex PCR. The repertoire holds about 390,000 clones, with over 75% as singletons. The sequenced material came from peripheral blood. All receptors derive from a woman in her sixties or seventies with COVID-19, enrolled during active disease.

The CDR3 sequence: CAISERDTDTQYF. The CDR3 bases are TGTGCCATCAGTGAGCGGGACACAGATACGCAGTATTTT. This rearrangement joins TRBV10-3 to TRBJ2-3, with D possibly being TRBD2 (5 bases). There are 13 residues in the CDR3. Germline CDR1 reads ENHRY; CDR2 reads SYGVKD. V was pared by 2 bases and J by 2 bases, with 5 bases between.

The chain links TRBV9 to TRBJ1-4, with D possibly matching TRBD1 (5 bases). Trimming removed 4 bases at V and 10 bases at J, with 17 bases between. This CDR3 contains 14 residues. Germline V gives CDR1 SGDLS, CDR2 YYNGEE. CDR3: CASSTRGVEGKLFF. As DNA, the CDR3 is TGTGCCAGCAGCACCCGGGGGGTGGAGGGAAAACTGTTTTTT.

J is TRBJ2-3 and V is TRBV21-1; the D call in the table, TRBD2, was not verified against the DNA. TRBV21-1 is listed as a pseudogene. CDR3 length equals 15 residues. The CDR3 sequence: CASSKAGGTTDTQYF. CDR3 sequence (DNA): TGTGCCAGCAGCAAAGCCGGGGGGACCACAGATACGCAGTATTTT.

V gene TRBV5-6 combines with J gene TRBJ1-1; weak D call: TRBD1 (5 bases). From germline, CDR1 is SGHDT and CDR2 YYEEEE. This CDR3 has 15 residues. V lost 1 base and J 3 bases, leaving 13 bases between the germline ends. The CDR3 region has the DNA TGTGCCAGCAGCTTGAGTGGGGCACCCCACACTGAAGCTTTCTTT. Translation gives CASSLSGAPHTEAFF. Together with reference TRBV5-6 and TRBJ1-1, the CDR3 gives the full variable domain: DAGVTQSPTHLIKTRGQQVTLRCSPKSGHDTVSWYQQALGQGPQFIFQYYEEEERQRGNFPDRFSGHQFPNYSSELNVNALLLGDSALYLCASSLSGAPHTEAFFGQGTRLTVV.

This clone was detected only a few times. The chain uses TRBV5-1 and TRBJ1-1, with D tentatively TRBD1 (5 bases). Trimming shortened V by 4 bases and J by 1 base, and 8 bases separated the two germline ends. Germline loops: CDR1 SGHRS, CDR2 YFSETQ. The CDR3 is 13 residues long. For the CDR3, the DNA is TGCGCCAGCAGCAGACAGAGGAACACTGAAGCTTTCTTT. Its protein is CASSRQRNTEAFF.

V usage is TRBV12-3 or TRBV12-4 and J usage is TRBJ1-1; D is ambiguous. V was shortened by 1 base and J by 10 bases, with 13 bases between the two germline ends. There are 13 residues in the CDR3. CDR3 residues: CASSLEGGRTAFF. The CDR3 nucleotides are TGTGCCAGCAGTTTAGAGGGCGGGCGCACAGCTTTCTTT.

The genes are TRBV6-2 or TRBV6-3 and TRBJ1-2; D is ambiguous. CDR3 length equals 14 residues. Trimming shortened V by 2 bases and J by 1 base, and 8 bases separated the two germline ends. CDR1 MNHEY and CDR2 SVGEGT come from the germline V gene. In nucleotides, the CDR3 is TGTGCCAGCAGTTACCACCAACTTAACTATGGCTACACCTTC. As protein: CASSYHQLNYGYTF.

This clone came up once. The chain couples TRBV5-1 to TRBJ2-3, with D perhaps matching TRBD1 (5 bases). This CDR3 comprises 14 residues. Germline-derived CDR1 and CDR2 are SGHRS and YFSETQ. V was trimmed by 0 bases and J by 4 bases, leaving 9 bases between them. CDR3 coding DNA: TGCGCCAGCAGCTTGGGGGCAGGGTCAGATACGCAGTATTTT. Translated, it gives CASSLGAGSDTQYF.

The chain joins TRBV15 to TRBJ2-7; D is perhaps TRBD1 (5 bases). The CDR3 sequence is 16 residues long. Per germline, CDR1 LNHNV and CDR2 YYDKDF (reference sequence). The germline V and J ends were trimmed by 5 bases and 7 bases, with 24 bases remaining between them. CDR3 DNA sequence: TGTGCCACCAGCGCAATTCTCCTTACAGGAACGTGGGAGCAGTACTTC. This encodes CATSAILLTGTWEQYF.

The chain joins TRBV27 to TRBJ1-5, with TRBD1 identical over 8 bases. V trimming: 5 bases; J trimming: 6 bases; junction bases outside the gene matches: 12. The germline CDR1 and CDR2 sequences are MNHEY and SMNVEV (reference sequence). The CDR3 covers 16 residues. CDR3: CASSPRGQGFFQPQHF. The DNA of the CDR3 is TGTGCCAGCAGTCCCAGAGGACAGGGTTTTTTTCAGCCCCAGCATTTT.

This chain joins TRBV30 and TRBJ1-5, with 8 bases fitting TRBD1. V gave up 2 bases and J gave up 4 bases; unmatched junction bases: 4. Germline values: CDR1 GTSNPN, CDR2 SVGIG (reference sequence). There are 14 residues in the CDR3. The CDR3 DNA sequence: TGTGCCTGGAGTCCTGACAGGGGTAATCAGCCCCAGCATTTT. It encodes CAWSPDRGNQPQHF. The variable domain in full, completed from reference TRBV30 and TRBJ1-5, reads SQTIHQWPATLVQPVGSPLSLECTVEGTSNPNLYWYRQAAGRGLQLLFYSVGIGQISSEVPQNLSASRPQDRQFILSSKKLLLSDSGFYLCAWSPDRGNQPQHFGDGTRLSIL.

The rearrangement uses TRBV21-1 and TRBJ2-7; the DNA was not compared with TRBD2, the D call given in the table. TRBV21-1 is a pseudogene segment. The CDR3 consists of 14 residues. CDR3 residues: CATKARKKSYEQYF. The CDR3 region has the DNA TGTGCCACCAAAGCGCGGAAGAAGTCCTACGAGCAGTACTTC.

The chain is built from TRBV11-3 and TRBJ2-2; 10 bases are shared with TRBD1. V lost 3 bases and J lost 6; bases outside the gene matches: 4. Germline CDR1 reads SGHNT; CDR2 reads YENEEA. CDR3 size: 15 residues. CDR3 loop: CASSFGQGGPGELFF. The DNA of the CDR3 is TGTGCCAGCAGCTTCGGACAGGGGGGGCCCGGGGAGCTGTTTTTT.

This clone occurred a few times. V is TRBV5-1 and J is TRBJ1-5, with D maybe TRBD1 (6 bases). Germline CDR1 is SGHRS and CDR2 is YFSETQ. Trimming pared 4 bases from V and 3 bases from J, leaving 11 bases between. The CDR3 loop spans 14 amino acids. Here the CDR3 DNA reads TGCGCCAGCAGCCTCGGACAGCCCAATCAGCCCCAGCATTTT. Its protein is CASSLGQPNQPQHF.

The chain combines TRBV25-1 with TRBJ1-4, with D unclear. Germline CDR1 and CDR2: MGHDK and SYGVNS. Deletions cut 6 bases from V and 5 bases from J, with 16 bases between. The CDR3 is made up of 15 amino acids. CDR3 nucleotide sequence: TGTGCCAGCAGCAAAGGCGGGGTATGGAATGAAAAACTGTTTTTT. This gives the protein CASSKGGVWNEKLFF. The complete variable domain, with remaining parts taken from reference TRBV25-1 and TRBJ1-4, reads EADIYQTPRYLVIGTGKKITLECSQTMGHDKMYWYQQDPGMELHLIHYSYGVNSTEKGDLSSESTVSRIRTEHFPLTLESARPSHTSQYLCASSKGGVWNEKLFFGSGTQLSVL.

In DNA form, the CDR3 reads TGTGCCAGTAGTCATGAGCTGAACACTGAAGCTTTCTTT. Protein product: CASSHELNTEAFF. The genes are TRBV6-5 and TRBJ1-1; D remains unclear. V lost 9 bases, J lost 0 bases, and 11 bases lay in between. Per germline, CDR1 MNHEY and CDR2 SVGAGI. The CDR3 is 13 amino acids.

CDR3 bases: TGTGCCAGCAGCCAGGGACAGGGGGGGAGATCGGGTGAAAAACTGTTTTTT. This encodes CASSQGQGGRSGEKLFF. The chain recombines TRBV4-2 with TRBJ1-4; 11 bases are shared with TRBD1. With V trimmed by 3 bases and J by 7 bases, 10 bases remained unmatched. CDR3 length equals 17 residues. The germline gives CDR1 LGHNA, CDR2 YNFKEQ.

This clone occurred once. The CDR3 DNA sequence: TGTGCCAGCAGCCCGGACAGGAGAACCTACGAGCAGTACTTC. Amino acid sequence: CASSPDRRTYEQYF. The V call is TRBV5-6, the J call TRBJ2-7, with TRBD1 matching over 7 bases. This CDR3 is 14 amino acids long. After removal of 4 bases from V and 2 bases from J, the junction contained 6 bases not matched to a gene. From germline, CDR1 is SGHDT and CDR2 YYEEEE.

The CDR3 is CASSFAGIRNSPLHF. CDR3 coding DNA: TGTGCCAGCAGCTTTGCGGGGATACGAAATTCACCCCTCCACTTT. The chain is built from TRBV7-2 and TRBJ1-6, with unresolved D. CDR3 length: 15 residues. CDR1 is SGHTA and CDR2 is FQGNSA in the germline V gene. V was clipped by 3 bases and J by 7 bases, with 13 bases between them.

This chain joins TRBV27 and TRBJ1-2, with 8 bases that match TRBD1. CDR1 and CDR2 (germline): MNHEY, SMNVEV (reference sequence). This CDR3 is 18 amino acids long. V gave up 5 bases and J gave up 0 bases; unmatched junction bases: 14. The CDR3 region is CASSHVRTGQNTNYGYTF. The CDR3 DNA is TGTGCCAGCAGTCACGTGCGGACAGGGCAGAATACTAACTATGGCTACACCTTC.

This chain uses TRBV3-1 (or the pseudogene TRBV3-2) with TRBJ2-3, with D possibly matching TRBD2 (6 bases). The length of the CDR3 is 15 residues. The ends were cut back, 5 bases at V and 2 bases at J, with 14 bases in the middle. CDR1 is LGHDT, CDR2 YNNKEL, per germline (reference sequence). CDR3 bases: TGTGCCAGCAGCGGAGGGGAACTTGTCACAGATACGCAGTATTTT. This codes for CASSGGELVTDTQYF.

The chain combines TRBV18 with TRBJ1-2; D is undetermined. CDR3 length: 14 residues. V gave up 3 bases and J gave up 8 bases, with 16 bases separating them. The germline V gene has CDR1 KGHSH and CDR2 LQKENI. CDR3 loop: CASSPPDFYGGYTF. DNA of the CDR3: TGTGCCAGCTCACCGCCGGACTTCTATGGGGGCTACACCTTC.

The rearrangement uses TRBV4-1 and TRBJ1-3, with 8 bases fitting TRBD1. The germline gives CDR1 MGHRA, CDR2 YSYEKL. The V segment lost 4 bases and the J segment 7 bases; nucleotides outside the gene matches: 3. The CDR3 is 13 amino acids. CDR3 nucleotides: TGCGCCAGCAGCCGTGGACAGGGTAACACCATATATTTT. This translates into CASSRGQGNTIYF.

The chain carries TRBV6-1 and TRBJ1-1, with no clear D. The germline gives CDR1 MNHNS, CDR2 SASEGT. The V gene lost 1 base and the J gene lost 10 bases, with 10 bases spanning the gap. The CDR3 is made up of 12 amino acids. The CDR3 DNA sequence: TGTGCCAGCAGTGAAGGGCCCCGCGGAGCTTTCTTT. Its protein is CASSEGPRGAFF.

The chain joins TRBV19 to TRBJ1-2, with D unresolved. Trimming took off 5 bases at V and 0 bases at J, with 10 bases between the two ends. Per the germline V gene, CDR1 is LNHDA and CDR2 is SQIVND (reference sequence). The CDR3 length is 14 residues. CDR3 in DNA: TGTGCCAGTAGTCTATACAGCTCTAACTATGGCTACACCTTC. It translates to CASSLYSSNYGYTF. The whole variable domain, remainder taken from reference TRBV19 and TRBJ1-2, is DGGITQSPKYLFRKEGQNVTLSCEQNLNHDAMYWYRQDPGQGLRLIYYSQIVNDFQKGDIAEGYSVSREKKESFPLTVTSAQKNPTAFYLCASSLYSSNYGYTFGSGTRLTVV.

There are a few counts of this clone. The V and J genes are TRBV2 and TRBJ1-4; no reliable D call. V lost 3 bases, J lost 5 bases, and 10 bases lay in between. CDR3 length: 14 residues. The germline V gene has CDR1 SNHLY and CDR2 FYNNEI. The CDR3 coding sequence is TGTGCCAGCAGTGACTCTCAAGAGAATGAAAAACTGTTTTTT. It specifies CASSDSQENEKLFF.

This clone was found once. This rearrangement joins TRBV9 to TRBJ1-4; 7 bases match TRBD1. Unmatched junction bases numbered 5, after V lost 3 bases and J lost 6 bases. This CDR3 is built from 14 residues. CDR1 and CDR2 (germline): SGDLS, YYNGEE. Here the CDR3 reads CASSGRDSHEKLFF. The CDR3 nucleotides read TGTGCCAGCAGCGGCCGGGACAGCCATGAAAAACTGTTTTTT. Filled out from reference TRBV9 and TRBJ1-4, the complete variable domain reads DSGVTQTPKHLITATGQRVTLRCSPRSGDLSVYWYQQSLDQGLQFLIQYYNGEERAKGNILERFSAQQFPDLHSELNLSSLELGDSALYFCASSGRDSHEKLFFGSGTQLSVL.